This entry lists 9 T cell receptor beta chains sequenced from one sample in a study of T cell repertoires in cytomegalovirus infection. One entry per CDR3 protein, called by TCRdb with MiXCR from the reads. The data show some 220,000 distinct CDR3 sequences, 6.5% seen once. The material sequenced was PBMCs. The receptors stem from a human donor in good health (CMV status not recorded). Some clones in this sample may be carry-over from other donors' samples.

This clonotype was counted ten times or more. The chain recombines TRBV5-6 with TRBJ1-1; possible D gene TRBD1, 6 bases. V gave up 3 bases and J gave up 1 base, with 10 bases separating them. The germline gives CDR1 SGHDT, CDR2 YYEEEE. The CDR3 extends over 14 amino acids. DNA of the CDR3: TGTGCCAGCAGCTATCCGACAGGGAACACTGAAGCTTTCTTT. Translating gives CASSYPTGNTEAFF.

This clonotype has a count of ten or more. V and J are TRBV6-6 and TRBJ1-1; the D gene is possibly TRBD1 (5 bases). Trimming took 2 bases from V and 5 from J, leaving 15 bases between them. Germline V gives CDR1 MNHNY, CDR2 SVGAGI (reference sequence). The CDR3 sequence is 15 residues long. In nucleotides, the CDR3 is TGTGCCAGCAGTTACCCCGGGGGGGTGGGGACTGAAGCTTTCTTT. Protein: CASSYPGGVGTEAFF.

This clonotype was counted ten times or more. V is TRBV7-2 and J is TRBJ1-2; perhaps TRBD1 as D (6 bases). The germline V gene encodes CDR1 SGHTA and CDR2 FQGNSA. The CDR3 consists of 12 residues. Trimming stripped 5 bases from V and 5 bases from J, with 9 bases between. In nucleotides, the CDR3 is TGTGCCAGCAGCGGACAGTTGTATGGCTACACCTTC. Amino acid sequence: CASSGQLYGYTF. The variable domain in full, with the rest retrieved from reference TRBV7-2 and TRBJ1-2, is GAGVSQSPSNKVTEKGKDVELRCDPISGHTALYWYRQSLGQGLEFLIYFQGNSAPDKSGLPSDRFSAERTGGSVSTLTIQRTQQEDSAVYLCASSGQLYGYTFGSGTRLTVV.

This clonotype was observed at least ten times. The chain links TRBV7-2 to TRBJ1-2, with 8 bases lining up with TRBD1. V was clipped by 1 base and J by 5 bases; unmatched bases: 9. Germline V CDR1 and CDR2: SGHTA, FQGNSA. CDR3 length equals 16 residues. CDR3 residues: CASSLDGQGSWYGYTF. CDR3 nucleotides: TGTGCCAGCAGCTTAGATGGACAGGGCTCTTGGTATGGCTACACCTTC.

At least ten counts were recorded for this clonotype. The gene calls are TRBV28 and TRBJ1-1; D uncertain. V lost 6 bases and J 2 bases, leaving 4 bases between the germline ends. The CDR3 length is 11 residues. CDR1 is MDHEN, CDR2 SYDVKM, per germline. The CDR3 region is CASSPNTEAFF. As DNA, the CDR3 is TGTGCCAGCAGCCCAAACACTGAAGCTTTCTTT.

This clonotype occurred a few times. The chain joins TRBV28 to TRBJ1-1; D gene unclear. Germline assignment: CDR1 MDHEN and CDR2 SYDVKM. This CDR3 region has 16 residues. Trimming removed 3 bases at V and 0 bases at J, with 14 bases between. Here the CDR3 reads CASSFTELLLNTEAFF. The CDR3 region has the DNA TGTGCCAGCAGTTTCACAGAACTTCTCCTGAACACTGAAGCTTTCTTT.

This clonotype was picked up many times. The chain carries TRBV20-1 and TRBJ2-7, with a possible D match to TRBD1 (5 bases). The CDR3 sequence is 13 residues long. V lost 1 base, J lost 4 bases, and 11 bases lay in between. Germline V CDR1 and CDR2: DFQATT, SNEGSKA (reference sequence). The CDR3 reads CSARVPGRYEQYF. For the CDR3, the DNA is TGCAGTGCTAGAGTTCCAGGGCGATACGAGCAGTACTTC.

A note on this clonotype: One end of the junction varies from germline; a read error may be responsible. This chain uses TRBV18 with TRBJ2-7; TRBD2 matches 9 bases. Per the germline V gene, CDR1 is KGHSH and CDR2 is LQKENI. CDR3 size: 14 residues. The CDR3: CASSSGLALGERYF. CDR3 nucleotides: TGTGCCAGCTCATCGGGACTAGCACTAGGGGAGCGGTACTTC.

This clonotype was recorded at least ten times. This sequence joins TRBV12-3 or TRBV12-4 and TRBJ1-1, with 8 bases lining up with TRBD1. The CDR3 length is 14 residues. Trimming at V came to 6 bases and at J to 0 bases, leaving 3 bases not matched to a gene. CDR3 sequence reads: CASSTTGVNTEAFF. Written as DNA, the CDR3 is TGTGCCAGCAGCACGACAGGGGTGAACACTGAAGCTTTCTTT.